One and the same sample provided the 10 T cell receptor beta chains below, sequenced in a study of blood T cell repertoires in COVID-19 (dated by TCRdb to 2020 to 2021). Receptor libraries were prepared by the immunoSEQ multiplex PCR assay. Entries here come from immuneACCESS through TCRdb and include only in-frame sequences with V and J called. Some clones fail to appear in such tables; in the studies checked, an unresolved V gene covers under half of the shortfall, and the cause of the remainder is unknown. The sample table shows about 120,000 clones, and approximately 87% are seen once. The top ten constitute roughly 2.2% of the sample. Source material: peripheral blood. All receptors derive from a woman in her forties or fifties with acute or convalescent COVID-19.

The J gene is TRBJ1-6, the V gene TRBV18; 8 nucleotides line up with TRBD1. The CDR3 sequence is 16 residues long. Germline V gene lookup returns CDR1 KGHSH and CDR2 LQKENI. The V gene end was trimmed by 3 bases and the J gene end by 10 bases; junction bases not matched to a gene: 11. The CDR3 is CASSPPGTGPGSPLHF. The DNA for the CDR3 is TGTGCCAGCTCACCCCCTGGGACAGGACCAGGCTCACCCCTCCACTTT.

The chain uses TRBV29-1 and TRBJ2-1, with TRBD2 matching 8 bases. The V gene end was trimmed by 0 bases and the J gene end by 7 bases; junction bases not matched to a gene: 8. Germline CDR1 and CDR2: SQVTM and ANQGSEA. This CDR3 is built from 15 residues. The CDR3 coding sequence is TGCAGCGTTGAAGATTACGGGGGGGCTCGGAATGAGCAGTTCTTC. Translated: CSVEDYGGARNEQFF.

The chain is built from TRBV6-5 and TRBJ1-1, with 7 bases that match TRBD1. The V and J ends lost 4 bases and 5 bases, in that order; junction bases with no gene match: 7. Germline CDR1 is MNHEY and CDR2 is SVGAGI. This CDR3 comprises 14 residues. Here the CDR3 reads CASSSHRGDTEAFF. Here the CDR3 DNA reads TGTGCCAGCAGTTCTCACAGGGGTGATACTGAAGCTTTCTTT.

The CDR3 here is CAISESLSSGGTDTQYF. Written as DNA, the CDR3 is TGTGCCATCAGTGAGTCCCTTAGTAGCGGGGGAACAGATACGCAGTATTTT. V and J are TRBV10-3 and TRBJ2-3; 9 positions match TRBD2. Germline values: CDR1 ENHRY, CDR2 SYGVKD. After removal of 0 bases from V and 3 bases from J, the junction contained 7 bases not matched to a gene. The CDR3 loop spans 17 amino acids.

This sequence joins TRBV29-1 and TRBJ1-1, with 7 positions matching TRBD1. This CDR3 is 15 amino acids long. The V and J ends lost 4 bases and 0 bases, in that order; junction bases with no gene match: 8. Germline CDR1 reads SQVTM; CDR2 reads ANQGSEA. CDR3 coding DNA: TGCAGCGTTGGTGGCCGACAGGGTCTGAACACTGAAGCTTTCTTT. Residues: CSVGGRQGLNTEAFF.

The V gene is TRBV7-9, the J gene TRBJ1-2, with 9 bases aligning to TRBD1. CDR3 length equals 14 residues. Germline values: CDR1 SEHNR, CDR2 FQNEAQ (reference sequence). J lost 5 bases, V lost 1 base, and 2 bases had no gene match. In nucleotides, the CDR3 is TGTGCCAGCAGCTTAGACAGGGGGCGATATGGCTACACCTTC. This sequence encodes CASSLDRGRYGYTF.

This clone has a single count. V usage is TRBV7-2 and J usage is TRBJ2-2; no clear D gene. Germline assignment: CDR1 SGHTA and CDR2 FQGNSA. V gave up 3 bases and J gave up 0 bases, with 8 bases separating them. The CDR3 loop spans 15 amino acids. CDR3 sequence: CASSLSVANTGELFF. CDR3 bases: TGTGCCAGCAGCTTGTCCGTCGCGAACACCGGGGAGCTGTTTTTT. The variable domain in full, completed from reference TRBV7-2 and TRBJ2-2, reads GAGVSQSPSNKVTEKGKDVELRCDPISGHTALYWYRQSLGQGLEFLIYFQGNSAPDKSGLPSDRFSAERTGGSVSTLTIQRTQQEDSAVYLCASSLSVANTGELFFGEGSRLTVL.

The chain recombines TRBV6-6 with TRBJ1-1; 10 bases line up with TRBD1. The CDR3 is made up of 15 amino acids. Germline trimming cut 2 bases from V and 4 bases from J; bases unmatched to any gene: 4. Germline-derived CDR1 and CDR2 are MNHNY and SVGAGI (reference sequence). The CDR3 loop reads CASSYPGTGATEAFF. CDR3 bases: TGTGCCAGCAGTTACCCCGGGACAGGGGCCACTGAAGCTTTCTTT.

The chain combines TRBV6-5 with TRBJ1-3; possible D gene TRBD1, 6 bases. Trimming removed 7 bases at V and 1 base at J, with 11 bases between. CDR3 length: 14 amino acids. Germline lookup yields CDR1 MNHEY and CDR2 SVGAGI. The CDR3 DNA reads TGTGCCAGCATCAATACAGGGTCTGGAAACACCATATATTTT. It yields the protein CASINTGSGNTIYF.

V and J are TRBV5-4 and TRBJ1-1; TRBD1 matches 7 bases. Trimming took 0 bases from V and 0 from J; bases not matched to a gene: 11. Germline CDR1 SGHNT, CDR2 YYREEE (reference sequence). This CDR3 comprises 18 residues. The CDR3 region is CASSLVDKRGPMNTEAFF. CDR3 coding DNA: TGTGCCAGCAGCTTGGTGGACAAAAGGGGGCCTATGAACACTGAAGCTTTCTTT.